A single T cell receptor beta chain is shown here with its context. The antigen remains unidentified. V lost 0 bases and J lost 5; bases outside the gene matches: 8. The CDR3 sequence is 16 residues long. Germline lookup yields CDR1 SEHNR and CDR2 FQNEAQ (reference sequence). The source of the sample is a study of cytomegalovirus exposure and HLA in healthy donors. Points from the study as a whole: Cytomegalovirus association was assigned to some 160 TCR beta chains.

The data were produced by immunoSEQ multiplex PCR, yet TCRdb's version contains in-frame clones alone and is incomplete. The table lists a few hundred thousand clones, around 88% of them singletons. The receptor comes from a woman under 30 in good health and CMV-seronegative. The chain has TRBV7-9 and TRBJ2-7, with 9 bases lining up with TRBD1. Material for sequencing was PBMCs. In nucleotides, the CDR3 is TGTGCCAGCAGCTTAGCGGAACAGGGGGCGCGCCACGAGCAGTACTTC. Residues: CASSLAEQGARHEQYF.